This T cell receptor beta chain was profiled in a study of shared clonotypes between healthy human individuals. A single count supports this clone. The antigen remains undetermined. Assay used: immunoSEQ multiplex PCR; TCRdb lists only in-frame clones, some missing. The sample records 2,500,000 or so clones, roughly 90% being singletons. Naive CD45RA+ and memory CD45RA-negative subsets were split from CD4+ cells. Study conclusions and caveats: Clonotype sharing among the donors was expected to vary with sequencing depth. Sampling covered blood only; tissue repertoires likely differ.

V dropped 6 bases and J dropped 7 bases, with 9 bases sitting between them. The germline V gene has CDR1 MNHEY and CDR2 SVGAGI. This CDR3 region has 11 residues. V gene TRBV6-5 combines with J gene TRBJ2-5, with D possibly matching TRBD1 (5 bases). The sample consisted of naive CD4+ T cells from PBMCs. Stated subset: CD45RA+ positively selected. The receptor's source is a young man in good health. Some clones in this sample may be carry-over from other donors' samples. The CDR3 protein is CASSLRGTQYF. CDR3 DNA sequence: TGTGCCAGCAGCCTTAGGGGGACCCAGTACTTC.